This TCR beta chain was retrieved from a study of Ad26.COV2.S vaccination and SARS-CoV-2 variants. Across the whole study: Ad26.COV2.S arm of COV1001 included the donor. Dosing was one shot or two shots 56 days apart.

Libraries were prepared by immunoSEQ multiplex PCR; TCRdb keeps only in-frame clonotypes and omits some of them. The sample lists about 480,000 clones; approximately 88% were seen once. Treatment defined: about 20 received Ad26.COV2.S at low or high dose, single or two shots; several received placebo; per-sample allocation not given. All samples were drawn on day 63, counting from the first vaccine or placebo injection. An Ad26 vector expressing Wuhan-strain SARS-CoV-2 spike constituted the vaccine. Study-wide points: Vaccine recipients and placebo recipients showed similar non-spike TCR breadth.

This clone was counted between two and nine times. Its antigen is unidentified. This clonotype was sampled from a person between 18 and 65 years old who received the Ad26.COV2.S COVID-19 vaccine or a placebo. Here the sequenced sample was peripheral blood, taken in a trial of Ad26.COV2.S vaccine versus placebo.

The CDR3 nucleotides are TGTGCCTGGAGTCAGGAGATCAATCAGCCCCAGCATTTT. Its translation: CAWSQEINQPQHF. The genes are TRBV30 and TRBJ1-5; D not certain. Germline V gene lookup returns CDR1 GTSNPN and CDR2 SVGIG (reference sequence). Trimming removed 2 bases at V and 3 bases at J, with 8 bases between. The length of the CDR3 is 13 residues.